The 24 T cell receptor beta chains presented below share a single source sample, sequenced in a study of identical twins. Via MiXCR, TCRdb re-called the 5' RACE reads, giving one row per CDR3 protein. Found here are some 250,000 distinct CDR3 sequences, 5% to 7% of them singletons; the top ten hold about 14%. These data also formed part of another study, on T cells expressing NK-cell markers.

Sequencing was carried out using CD8+ T cells sorted from blood. The receptors were sampled from a woman younger than 30 in good health.

This clonotype was observed many times. The V call is TRBV5-1, the J call TRBJ2-1, with 13 bases matching TRBD2. The junction had 4 bases not matched to a gene; V was cut back by 4 bases and J by 0 bases. This CDR3 region has 17 residues. Germline lookup yields CDR1 SGHRS and CDR2 YFSETQ. The chain's CDR3 is CASSLGLAGVSYNEQFF. The CDR3 DNA follows: TGCGCCAGCAGCCTCGGACTAGCGGGGGTCTCCTACAATGAGCAGTTCTTC.

This clonotype came up many times. This sequence joins TRBV5-1 and TRBJ1-2, with 7 positions matching TRBD1. The V gene end was trimmed by 4 bases and the J gene end by 3 bases; junction bases not matched to a gene: 3. The CDR3 length is 13 residues. Per germline, CDR1 SGHRS and CDR2 YFSETQ. CDR3 in amino acids: CASSVDRDYGYTF. Here the CDR3 DNA reads TGCGCCAGCAGCGTCGACAGGGACTATGGCTACACCTTC.

This clonotype was seen many times. The chain employs TRBV12-3 or TRBV12-4 and TRBJ2-2; TRBD2 matches 9 bases. CDR3 size: 16 residues. V lost 6 bases and J lost 1; bases outside the gene matches: 6. The CDR3 region has the DNA TGTGCCAGCAGACTCATAGCGGGAGAGAACACCGGGGAGCTGTTTTTT. As protein: CASRLIAGENTGELFF.

In this sample, this clonotype turned up a few times. The CDR3: CASSLDFETSSYNEQFF. For the CDR3, the DNA is TGTGCCAGCAGCTTAGACTTCGAGACGAGCTCCTACAATGAGCAGTTCTTC. The chain links TRBV7-8 to TRBJ2-1; unclear D gene. Trimming stripped 1 base from V and 0 bases from J, with 13 bases between. The CDR3 sequence is 17 residues long. Germline V gene data show CDR1 as SGHVS and CDR2 as FQNEAQ.

This clonotype has more than one count but fewer than ten. The CDR3 is CASSSGQEAFF. DNA for the CDR3: TGTGCCAGCAGTAGCGGACAGGAAGCTTTCTTT. The chain combines TRBV6-5 with TRBJ1-1, with D maybe TRBD1 (6 bases). CDR3 length: 11 residues. Per germline, CDR1 MNHEY and CDR2 SVGAGI. The V end lost 5 bases, the J end lost 8 bases, and 9 bases lay between the germline ends.

The sample holds many counts of this clonotype. The V call is TRBV5-1, the J call TRBJ2-2; D is unclear. V dropped 4 bases and J dropped 2 bases, with 6 bases sitting between them. This CDR3 has 13 residues. Looked up from germline, CDR1 is SGHRS and CDR2 is YFSETQ. This chain's CDR3 is CASSTHNTGELFF. The CDR3 region has the DNA TGCGCCAGCAGCACCCATAACACCGGGGAGCTGTTTTTT.

This clonotype has just a few counts. The genes are TRBV27 and TRBJ2-2; 9 bases fit TRBD2. V lost 4 bases to trimming and J lost 5 bases; unmatched junction nucleotides: 8. The CDR3 covers 16 residues. Germline CDR1 is MNHEY and CDR2 is SMNVEV (reference sequence). DNA of the CDR3: TGTGCCAGCAGTTCCTTAGCGGGGGTAGGAACCGGGGAGCTGTTTTTT. This translates into CASSSLAGVGTGELFF.

There are many counts of this clonotype. The genes are TRBV5-1 and TRBJ2-1, with a possible D match to TRBD2 (7 bases). This CDR3 has 13 amino acids. Germline assignment: CDR1 SGHRS and CDR2 YFSETQ. V lost 3 bases, J lost 8 bases, and 12 bases lay in between. In nucleotides, the CDR3 is TGCGCCAGCAGCTGGGGGGGCCCCGATGAGCAGTTCTTC. Residues: CASSWGGPDEQFF.

This clonotype occurred a few times. The chain carries TRBV20-1 and TRBJ1-1, with TRBD1 as a possible D gene (5 bases). Trimming removed 5 bases at V and 6 bases at J, with 19 bases between. The length of the CDR3 is 14 residues. Germline V gene lookup returns CDR1 DFQATT and CDR2 SNEGSKA (reference sequence). CDR3 amino acids: CSAANSWTRAEAFF. The CDR3 coding sequence is TGCAGTGCTGCTAATTCCTGGACAAGGGCTGAAGCTTTCTTT.

This chain connects TRBV28 to TRBJ1-1, with TRBD1 identical over 9 bases. This CDR3 spans 14 amino acids. CDR1 and CDR2 (germline): MDHEN, SYDVKM. Trimming removed 6 bases from V and 7 bases from J; junction bases left unmatched: 9. Here the CDR3 reads CASSHRGPINEAFF. For the CDR3, the DNA is TGTGCCAGCAGCCACAGGGGGCCTATCAATGAAGCTTTCTTT.

This clonotype was seen only a few times. V gene TRBV20-1 combines with J gene TRBJ1-1; D remains unclear. V shed 5 bases and J shed 3 bases, with 7 bases lying between them. This CDR3 is built from 11 residues. Germline V gives CDR1 DFQATT, CDR2 SNEGSKA (reference sequence). Written as DNA, the CDR3 is TGCAGTGCTTCTGATTACACTGAAGCTTTCTTT. Translating gives CSASDYTEAFF.

The V gene is TRBV7-9, the J gene TRBJ2-3, with 7 bases matching TRBD2. This CDR3 is built from 16 residues. Germline V gives CDR1 SEHNR, CDR2 FQNEAQ (reference sequence). The trim removed 4 bases at V and 1 base at J, leaving 8 bases unmatched. This chain's CDR3 is CASSSPLAARTDTQYF. The CDR3 DNA follows: TGTGCCAGCAGCTCGCCCCTAGCGGCCCGCACAGATACGCAGTATTTT. The full variable domain, rest sourced from reference TRBV7-9 and TRBJ2-3, is DTGVSQNPRHKITKRGQNVTFRCDPISEHNRLYWYRQTLGQGPEFLTYFQNEAQLEKSRLLSDRFSAERPKGSFSTLEIQRTEQGDSAMYLCASSSPLAARTDTQYFGPGTRLTVL.

The chain has TRBV3-1 and TRBJ2-7; tentative D call: TRBD1 (5 bases). The V and J ends lost 10 bases and 7 bases respectively, with 26 bases between them. There are 15 residues in the CDR3. From germline, CDR1 is LGHDT and CDR2 YNNKEL (reference sequence). The CDR3, as DNA: TGTGCCACCACCCAAGATATCAGGGTGGAGAGGGAGCAGTACTTC. Its translation is CATTQDIRVEREQYF.

This clonotype has ten or more counts. A junction end diverges from the germline sequence, so it may reflect a read error. The CDR3 DNA sequence: TGTGCCAGCACCCAAGCGGGAGCGGGCGAGACCCAGTACTTC. Translating it yields CASTQAGAGETQYF. The rearrangement links TRBV3-1 to TRBJ2-5; 8 bases agree with TRBD2. Germline loops: CDR1 LGHDT, CDR2 YNNKEL (reference sequence). CDR3 length equals 14 residues.

This clonotype showed up just a few times. This chain joins TRBV6-5 and TRBJ2-5, with TRBD1 matching over 7 bases. The CDR3 is made up of 15 amino acids. Germline lookup yields CDR1 MNHEY and CDR2 SVGAGI. J lost 5 bases, V lost 2 bases, and 8 bases had no gene match. DNA for the CDR3: TGTGCCAGCAGTTACGAGACAGGGCGAGGGGAGACCCAGTACTTC. Protein sequence: CASSYETGRGETQYF.

This clonotype was observed at least ten times. The gene calls are TRBV7-8 and TRBJ1-3, with D possibly being TRBD1 (6 bases). From germline, CDR1 is SGHVS and CDR2 FQNEAQ. V was pared by 5 bases and J by 4 bases, with 15 bases between. CDR3 length: 15 amino acids. The CDR3 DNA sequence: TGTGCCAGCAGCCAATACAGGGCGGCGGGAAACACCATATATTTT. Translating gives CASSQYRAAGNTIYF.

This clonotype showed up just a few times. The V and J genes are TRBV12-3 or TRBV12-4 and TRBJ1-2; D ambiguous. CDR3 size: 14 residues. V was shortened by 4 bases and J by 4 bases, with 13 bases between the two germline ends. DNA of the CDR3: TGTGCCAGCAGTTCCGATTCCCTCGTCTATGGCTACACCTTC. Encoded protein: CASSSDSLVYGYTF.

The table lists this clonotype with a few counts. The chain combines TRBV20-1 with TRBJ1-3, with a tentative D call TRBD1 (5 bases). Germline assignment: CDR1 DFQATT and CDR2 SNEGSKA (reference sequence). The CDR3 contains 14 residues. Trimming stripped 3 bases from V and 5 bases from J, with 14 bases between. For the CDR3, the DNA is TGCAGTGCTAGTTGGACTGGGGGTAGAAACACCATATATTTT. Protein product: CSASWTGGRNTIYF.

This clonotype was seen a handful of times. The chain has TRBV20-1 and TRBJ2-7, with D possibly TRBD1 on 6 matching bases. The length of the CDR3 is 18 residues. The germline CDR1 and CDR2 sequences are DFQATT and SNEGSKA (reference sequence). Trimming removed 5 bases from V and 2 bases from J, with 28 bases in between. The CDR3: CSAPRFQGLAGSTYEQYF. In DNA, the CDR3 is TGCAGTGCTCCCAGATTTCAGGGGCTTGCGGGCTCAACCTACGAGCAGTACTTC.

This clonotype showed up just a few times. V is TRBV15 and J is TRBJ2-1, with 7 bases aligning to TRBD2. V lost 1 base, J lost 5 bases, and 2 bases stayed unmatched. The germline V gene encodes CDR1 LNHNV and CDR2 YYDKDF (reference sequence). CDR3 length equals 14 residues. DNA of the CDR3: TGTGCCACCAGCAGAGCGGGAGGCCACAATGAGCAGTTCTTC. Its protein is CATSRAGGHNEQFF.

This clonotype has ten or more counts. The chain carries TRBV7-8 and TRBJ2-7; 11 nucleotides line up with TRBD2. The V and J ends lost 5 bases and 2 bases, in that order; junction bases with no gene match: 5. The CDR3 is 15 amino acids. Per germline, CDR1 SGHVS and CDR2 FQNEAQ. The CDR3 loop is CASSPGTSGAYEQYF. Written as DNA, the CDR3 is TGTGCCAGCAGCCCGGGGACTAGCGGAGCCTACGAGCAGTACTTC. The variable domain in full, completed from reference TRBV7-8 and TRBJ2-7, reads GAGVSQSPRYKVAKRGQDVALRCDPISGHVSLFWYQQALGQGPEFLTYFQNEAQLDKSGLPSDRFFAERPEGSVSTLKIQRTQQEDSAVYLCASSPGTSGAYEQYFGPGTRLTVT.

The chain joins TRBV15 to TRBJ2-7; D is ambiguous. The CDR3 is made up of 15 amino acids. CDR1 and CDR2 from the germline V gene are LNHNV and YYDKDF (reference sequence). V was cut by 3 bases and J by 0 bases, with 12 bases left in between. The CDR3 spells CATSSSEIISYEQYF. The CDR3 DNA follows: TGTGCCACCAGCAGTTCGGAGATAATCTCCTACGAGCAGTACTTC.

The V and J genes are TRBV7-2 and TRBJ1-1, with D possibly matching TRBD1 (5 bases). The germline V gene encodes CDR1 SGHTA and CDR2 FQGNSA. V lost 5 bases, J lost 8 bases, and 12 bases lay in between. This CDR3 is built from 12 residues. The CDR3 is CASSGRRDEAFF. The CDR3 nucleotides are TGTGCCAGCAGCGGACGGAGGGACGAAGCTTTCTTT. The entire variable domain, with the rest obtained from reference TRBV7-2 and TRBJ1-1, is as follows: GAGVSQSPSNKVTEKGKDVELRCDPISGHTALYWYRQSLGQGLEFLIYFQGNSAPDKSGLPSDRFSAERTGGSVSTLTIQRTQQEDSAVYLCASSGRRDEAFFGQGTRLTVV.

The J gene is TRBJ2-3, the V gene TRBV12-3 or TRBV12-4, with 7 bases that match TRBD2. V lost 8 bases to trimming and J lost 6 bases; unmatched junction nucleotides: 2. The CDR3 runs 11 residues. CDR3 loop: CASGGGDTQYF. DNA of the CDR3: TGTGCCAGCGGGGGAGGGGATACGCAGTATTTT.